These T cell receptor beta chains were read from a single sample in a study of blood T cell repertoires in COVID-19. Some clones are missing from TCRdb's copy, which holds only in-frame ones; the method was immunoSEQ multiplex PCR. The sample has about 35,000 clones; roughly four fifths are singletons. What was sequenced was peripheral blood. Receptor source: a man older than 75 with active or convalescent COVID-19. The CDR3 runs from the conserved cysteine through the conserved F or W. A D gene is named only where the DNA matches it firmly. A clone size is listed for some rows: how often the clone was seen (once, few, many), or a class if it is expanded.

j_gene | abundance | v_gene | d_gene | CDR3aa | CDR3nt
TRBJ2-1 | NA | TRBV14 | TRBD2 | CASSPPGLAWNEQFF | TGTGCCAGCAGCCCACCGGGACTAGCGTGGAATGAGCAGTTCTTC
TRBJ2-5 | NA | TRBV5-4 | TRBD2 | CAFREVAGGKETQYF | TGTGCCTTTCGAGAGGTAGCGGGAGGCAAAGAGACCCAGTACTTC
TRBJ2-1 | NA | TRBV28 | NA | CASSKVQEQFF | TGTGCCAGCAGTAAGGTACAGGAGCAGTTCTTC
TRBJ1-1 | NA | TRBV7-9 | TRBD1 | CASSPGQGAYSTEAFF | TGTGCCAGCAGCCCCGGACAGGGGGCGTATAGTACTGAAGCTTTCTTT
TRBJ2-2 | NA | TRBV27 | TRBD2 | CASSLRAAGAYYGTGELFF | TGTGCCAGCAGTTTAAGGGCCGCGGGAGCCTATTACGGCACCGGGGAGCTGTTTTTT
TRBJ2-7 | NA | TRBV13 | TRBD1 | CASRGTGDYEQYF | TGTGCCAGCAGGGGGACAGGGGACTACGAGCAGTACTTC
TRBJ1-1 | NA | TRBV29-1 | NA | CSVQGNTEAFF | TGCAGCGTCCAGGGGAACACTGAAGCTTTCTTT
TRBJ2-3 | few | TRBV7-3 | NA | CASSLTGTLTDTQYF | TGTGCCAGCAGCTTAACCGGGACTCTCACAGATACGCAGTATTTT
TRBJ1-2 | NA | TRBV28 | NA | CASSLSDRYGYTF | TGTGCCAGCAGTTTATCGGACAGATACGGCTACACCTTC
TRBJ2-1 | NA | TRBV28 | TRBD2 | CASSLSSGSLNEQFF | TGTGCCAGCAGTTTATCTAGCGGGAGCCTTAATGAGCAGTTCTTC
TRBJ2-3 | NA | TRBV7-2 | TRBD1 | CASQRVGTGRADTQYF | TGTGCCAGCCAGCGAGTGGGGACAGGGAGGGCAGATACGCAGTATTTT
TRBJ2-3 | NA | TRBV12-3/TRBV12-4 | TRBD2 | CASSSGGVDTQYF | TGTGCCAGCAGTAGCGGGGGAGTGGATACGCAGTATTTT
TRBJ2-3 | many | TRBV9 | NA | CASSPPSTDTQYF | TGTGCCAGCAGTCCCCCTAGCACAGATACGCAGTATTTT
TRBJ2-3 | NA | TRBV19 | NA | CASSIRRDTQYF | TGTGCCAGTAGTATACGCCGGGATACGCAGTATTTT
TRBJ2-1 | NA | TRBV11-1 | NA | CASSPDNEQFF | TGTGCCAGCAGCCCTGACAATGAGCAGTTCTTC
TRBJ2-1 | NA | TRBV2 | NA | CATSGSLGDEQFF | TGTGCCACCTCGGGGTCGCTGGGCGATGAGCAGTTCTTC
TRBJ2-1 | NA | TRBV19 | NA | CASRSSQDNEQFF | TGTGCCAGTAGATCTAGCCAGGACAATGAGCAGTTCTTC
TRBJ1-6 | NA | TRBV9 | TRBD1 | CASSVGASADRDGSPLHF | TGTGCCAGCAGCGTAGGGGCCTCAGCCGACAGGGACGGGTCACCCCTCCACTTT
TRBJ2-1 | NA | TRBV9 | TRBD2 | CASSVKGPAGGPTSSYNEQFF | TGTGCCAGCAGCGTAAAGGGGCCAGCGGGAGGGCCGACGTCTTCCTACAATGAGCAGTTCTTC
TRBJ2-2 | few | TRBV29-1 | NA | CSAEWGELFF | TGCAGCGCCGAGTGGGGGGAGCTGTTTTTT
TRBJ1-3 | NA | TRBV3-1/TRBV3-2 | NA | CASSQGQRGNTIYF | TGTGCCAGCAGCCAAGGACAGAGAGGAAACACCATATATTTT
TRBJ2-7 | NA | TRBV24-1 | NA | CATRGGTGTGSYEQYF | TGTGCCACCCGCGGGGGGACCGGGACAGGGTCCTACGAGCAGTACTTC
TRBJ1-2 | once | TRBV11-3 | NA | CASSLGGGNYGYTF | TGTGCCAGCAGCTTAGGAGGGGGAAACTATGGCTACACCTTC
TRBJ1-5 | NA | TRBV19 | TRBD1 | CASGQGGSQPQHF | TGTGCCAGTGGACAGGGAGGAAGTCAGCCCCAGCATTTT
TRBJ2-7 | NA | TRBV28 | NA | CASTLTGLYEQYF | TGTGCCAGCACCCTGACAGGCCTCTACGAGCAGTACTTC
TRBJ1-1 | NA | TRBV10-3 | NA | CAISERRNTEAFF | TGTGCCATCAGTGAACGGAGGAACACTGAAGCTTTCTTT
TRBJ2-1 | NA | TRBV27 | TRBD1 | CASCFTGTGYNEQFF | TGTGCCAGCTGCTTTACCGGGACAGGGTACAATGAGCAGTTCTTC
TRBJ2-7 | few | TRBV21-1 | NA | CASNPWSSSYEQYF | TGTGCCAGCAACCCTTGGAGTTCTTCCTACGAGCAGTACTTC
TRBJ1-4 | NA | TRBV19 | NA | CASKAAFQGEKLFF | TGTGCCAGTAAAGCCGCTTTCCAGGGGGAAAAACTGTTTTTT
TRBJ1-2 | NA | TRBV5-6 | NA | CAGGYGYTF | TGTGCGGGGGGCTATGGCTACACCTTC
TRBJ2-1 | NA | TRBV5-1 | TRBD1 | CASSSRDRLNEQFF | TGCGCCAGCAGCTCCCGGGACAGGCTCAATGAGCAGTTCTTC
TRBJ1-5 | few | TRBV7-9 | NA | CASSLGGVPQPQHF | TGTGCCAGCAGCTTAGGGGGGGTGCCTCAGCCCCAGCATTTT
TRBJ2-7 | NA | TRBV6-6 | TRBD1 | CASSWDREGYEQYF | TGTGCCAGCAGCTGGGACAGAGAAGGCTACGAGCAGTACTTC
TRBJ2-1 | NA | TRBV7-3 | TRBD2 | CASSLSGRGYNEQFF | TGTGCCAGCAGCCTTAGCGGGAGGGGGTACAATGAGCAGTTCTTC
TRBJ2-1 | NA | TRBV11-2 | TRBD2 | CASSLVVGLASEQFF | TGTGCCAGCAGCTTAGTGGTGGGACTAGCGAGTGAGCAGTTCTTC
TRBJ2-1 | NA | TRBV6-6 | TRBD1 | CASSSSEGASRFF | TGTGCCAGCAGTTCCTCCGAGGGGGCGAGTCGGTTCTTC
TRBJ2-7 | NA | TRBV9 | TRBD2 | CASSVGTSGSVQYF | TGTGCCAGCAGCGTAGGGACTAGCGGGAGTGTGCAGTACTTC
TRBJ2-5 | NA | TRBV7-9 | NA | CASVPPRGTQETQYF | TGTGCCAGCGTACCCCCCCGGGGGACCCAAGAGACCCAGTACTTC
TRBJ2-3 | once | TRBV9 | NA | CASSVGGILTDTQYF | TGTGCCAGCAGCGTAGGCGGGATACTAACAGATACGCAGTATTTT
TRBJ2-5 | NA | TRBV28 | NA | CASSWAETQYF | TGTGCCAGCAGTTGGGCAGAGACCCAGTACTTC
TRBJ2-7 | NA | TRBV30 | NA | CAWSGDWTYEQYF | TGTGCCTGGAGTGGGGACTGGACCTACGAGCAGTACTTC
TRBJ2-5 | NA | TRBV7-2 | NA | CASSPRVGASRETQYF | TGTGCCAGCAGCCCCCGGGTAGGAGCGTCCCGAGAGACCCAGTACTTC
TRBJ1-2 | NA | TRBV30 | NA | CAWREGRRGYSGYTF | TGTGCCTGGAGGGAGGGCCGACGGGGCTATTCTGGCTACACCTTC
TRBJ1-1 | NA | TRBV6-5 | NA | CASSRARGAAFF | TGTGCCAGCAGTAGAGCAAGGGGCGCAGCTTTCTTT
TRBJ2-7 | NA | TRBV6-2/TRBV6-3 | TRBD2 | CASSQQLATYNYEQYF | TGTGCCAGCAGCCAACAACTAGCGACTTACAACTACGAGCAGTACTTC
TRBJ2-7 | NA | TRBV4-1 | NA | CASSQGWRGPYEQYF | TGCGCCAGCAGCCAAGGGTGGCGGGGGCCCTACGAGCAGTACTTC
TRBJ2-3 | NA | TRBV11-3 | TRBD1 | CASSLDDRGSADTQYF | TGTGCCAGCAGCTTAGACGACAGGGGTAGCGCAGATACGCAGTATTTT
TRBJ1-5 | once | TRBV27 | NA | CASSPGANQPQHF | TGTGCCAGCAGCCCGGGTGCAAATCAGCCCCAGCATTTT